The source of this T cell receptor beta chain is a study of CD8+CD57+ T cells in acquired aplastic anemia. Across the study: Mean DNA quantity obtained from sorted CD4+ and CD8+ cells was 3 to 4 ug.

Germline V gene sequence: CDR1 MNHEY, CDR2 SVGAGI. CDR3 size: 14 residues. The study profiled TCR beta VDJ and CDR3 using genomic DNA as template. TCRdb analysed the reads with MiXCR anew, one entry per CDR3 protein. The data hold roughly 160,000 distinct CDR3 sequences, with around half observed a single time. A word on this clonotype: Its antigen is still unknown. The junction shows a germline mismatch at one end, possibly a read error.

The patients chosen for sequencing had shown expansion of CD8+CD57+ cells (detected by flow cytometry). Blood sampling was performed on the patients, and none of them had received therapy by then. General study findings and limits: Sharing between patients and controls was observed for around 27 CD8+ CDR3 sequences. Controls did not differ significantly from patients in CD8+ Simpson's diversity.

This chain joins TRBV6-5 and TRBJ1-2; D call uncertain. The sequencing input was sorted CD4+, CD8+, or CD8+CD57+ T cells (not recorded which) from PBMCs. The sequence was collected from a human donor with aplastic anemia. CDR3 sequence (DNA): TGTGCCAACAGTTATAGCTCGACGAGGGATGGCTACACCTTC. Protein product: CANSYSSTRDGYTF.